A selection of T cell receptor beta chains follows, all from one sample in a study of T-cell reconstitution after alpha-beta-depleted transplantation in children. TCRdb fed the PCR reads into MiXCR, producing one record per CDR3 protein. This table has approximately 490,000 distinct CDR3 sequences, under 15% appearing once. Sample: PBMCs from the stem cell graft donor, taken from the stem cell graft. Every receptor here comes from a human donor who donated a stem cell graft to a child with combined immunodeficiency. CDR3s include the opening cysteine and the closing phenylalanine or tryptophan. The D gene is left open where the match is weak. Size is stated for part of the rows, as once, few or many counts, or as a class when the clone is expanded.

>.|TRBV11-1|TRBJ2-7|TRBD1
CASSPVQGSYEQYF
TGTGCCAGCAGCCCGGTACAGGGGAGCTACGAGCAGTACTTC
>few|TRBV5-1|TRBJ2-1|.
CASTELGIWDEQFF
TGCGCCAGCACCGAGCTTGGAATATGGGATGAGCAGTTCTTC
>.|TRBV20-1|TRBJ1-6|.
CSATAGYNSPLHF
TGCAGTGCTACGGCAGGCTATAATTCACCCCTCCACTTT
>many|TRBV27|TRBJ1-1|.
CASSRPGTYTEAFF
TGTGCCAGCAGTCGACCCGGGACATACACTGAAGCTTTCTTT
>.|TRBV14|TRBJ2-1|TRBD2
CASSRLAGLLNEQFF
TGTGCCAGCAGCAGACTAGCGGGACTCCTGAATGAGCAGTTCTTC
>.|TRBV15|TRBJ2-7|.
CATQQGREQYF
TGTGCCACCCAGCAAGGGCGAGAGCAGTACTTC
>few|TRBV15|TRBJ2-5|TRBD2
CATSRGGTSGGAEETQYF
TGTGCCACCAGCAGAGGAGGGACTAGCGGGGGGGCCGAAGAGACCCAGTACTTC
>many|TRBV12-3/TRBV12-4|TRBJ2-7|.
CASSLDTPYEQYF
TGTGCCAGCAGTTTAGACACCCCCTACGAGCAGTACTTC
>.|TRBV4-2|TRBJ2-1|TRBD2
CASSRQVGKTSGSTDSSYNEQFF
TGTGCCAGCAGCCGACAGGTCGGCAAGACTAGCGGATCGACGGACAGCTCCTACAATGAGCAGTTCTTC
>.|TRBV29-1|TRBJ1-2|.
CSVQGDSARGYTF
TGCAGCGTTCAGGGAGATAGCGCGCGGGGCTACACCTTC
>.|TRBV7-9|TRBJ2-1|TRBD1
CASSPKWGTAGNEQFF
TGTGCCAGCAGCCCCAAATGGGGGACAGCTGGCAATGAGCAGTTCTTC
>few|TRBV20-1|TRBJ2-1|TRBD1
CSAPQGTGSYNEQFF
TGCAGTGCCCCCCAAGGGACAGGCTCCTACAATGAGCAGTTCTTC
>many|TRBV4-3|TRBJ2-7|TRBD1
CASSQPPGQVPSYEQYF
TGCGCCAGCAGCCAACCTCCGGGACAGGTACCCTCCTACGAGCAGTACTTC
>.|TRBV7-2|TRBJ2-5|TRBD2
CASSLVAGRQETQYF
TGTGCCAGCAGCTTAGTAGCGGGGCGTCAAGAGACCCAGTACTTC
>.|TRBV19|TRBJ1-5|.
CASSIYPRSNQPQHF
TGTGCCAGTAGTATATACCCAAGGAGCAATCAGCCCCAGCATTTT
>many|TRBV7-8|TRBJ2-1|.
CASSLAATGSYNEQFF
TGTGCCAGCAGCTTAGCGGCGACGGGCTCCTACAATGAGCAGTTCTTC
>.|TRBV5-6|TRBJ2-7|.
CASSPRWGESYEQYF
TGTGCCAGCAGCCCCAGATGGGGGGAGTCCTACGAGCAGTACTTC